Below, 10 T cell receptor beta chains from the same sample are listed, as sequenced in a study of T cell repertoires in cytomegalovirus infection. TCRdb re-analysed the reads in MiXCR, keeping a single row per CDR3 protein. The sample lists some 390,000 distinct CDR3 sequences; roughly 20% were seen once. Material: PBMCs. These receptors originate from a human donor in good health (CMV status not recorded). Some clones in this sample may be carry-over from other donors' samples.

At least ten counts were recorded for this clonotype. The chain employs TRBV6-1 and TRBJ2-3, with 7 bases aligning to TRBD2. Unmatched junction bases numbered 6, after V lost 4 bases and J lost 5 bases. Looked up from germline, CDR1 is MNHNS and CDR2 is SASEGT. There are 14 residues in the CDR3. CDR3 nucleotides: TGTGCCAGCAGTGCCCCCCCGGGGGGAGATACGCAGTATTTT. Residues: CASSAPPGGDTQYF.

This clonotype was detected only a few times. The chain uses TRBV12-3 or TRBV12-4 and TRBJ1-5; 7 nucleotides line up with TRBD1. The V and J ends lost 5 bases and 3 bases, in that order; junction bases with no gene match: 7. CDR3 length: 15 amino acids. This CDR3 reads CASSAGQRYNQPQHF. The CDR3 region has the DNA TGTGCCAGCAGTGCGGGACAGCGCTACAATCAGCCCCAGCATTTT.

The chain employs TRBV7-9 and TRBJ2-2; no clear D. CDR3 length: 16 amino acids. From germline, CDR1 is SEHNR and CDR2 FQNEAQ (reference sequence). V dropped 0 bases and J dropped 5 bases, with 13 bases sitting between them. This CDR3 is CASSLAGNYLTGELFF. DNA for the CDR3: TGTGCCAGCAGCTTAGCGGGCAACTATCTTACCGGGGAGCTGTTTTTT. Full variable domain (missing parts from reference TRBV7-9 and TRBJ2-2): DTGVSQNPRHKITKRGQNVTFRCDPISEHNRLYWYRQTLGQGPEFLTYFQNEAQLEKSRLLSDRFSAERPKGSFSTLEIQRTEQGDSAMYLCASSLAGNYLTGELFFGEGSRLTVL.

CDR3 in amino acids: CSAPTSGTVDTQYF. Here the CDR3 DNA reads TGCAGTGCTCCCACTAGCGGGACGGTAGATACGCAGTATTTT. The chain is built from TRBV20-1 and TRBJ2-3, with TRBD2 matching over 10 bases. CDR3 size: 14 residues. CDR1 is DFQATT, CDR2 SNEGSKA, per germline (reference sequence). V shed 5 bases and J 5 bases; nucleotides not matched to a gene: 7.

The gene calls are TRBV15 and TRBJ2-7; perhaps TRBD2 as D (5 bases). The CDR3 runs 13 residues. Germline V gene data show CDR1 as LNHNV and CDR2 as YYDKDF (reference sequence). V was clipped by 5 bases and J by 7 bases, with 15 bases between them. CDR3: CATSGLAGKEQYF. CDR3 sequence (DNA): TGTGCCACCAGCGGATTGGCCGGGAAAGAGCAGTACTTC.

The rearrangement uses TRBV28 and TRBJ2-7; 7 bases align to TRBD1. Germline V gene data show CDR1 as MDHEN and CDR2 as SYDVKM. The V gene end was trimmed by 3 bases and the J gene end by 5 bases; junction bases not matched to a gene: 13. The CDR3 is 16 residues long. Written as DNA, the CDR3 is TGTGCCAGCAGTTTTAGTCCCGCCGACAGGGCCAACGAGCAGTACTTC. It encodes CASSFSPADRANEQYF.

The chain recombines TRBV5-6 with TRBJ2-1; 8 bases are shared with TRBD2. Germline loops: CDR1 SGHDT, CDR2 YYEEEE. CDR3 length: 15 amino acids. V lost 4 bases, J lost 8 bases, and 11 bases stayed unmatched. CDR3 in DNA: TGTGCCAGCAGCACCTGGACTAGCTCAATCGATGAGCAGTTCTTC. Translating it yields CASSTWTSSIDEQFF.

This clonotype was counted between two and nine times. J is TRBJ2-3 and V is TRBV11-2, with D hard to call. The CDR3 contains 14 residues. Germline-derived CDR1 and CDR2 are SGHAT and FQNNGV. V lost 3 bases and J 2 bases, leaving 9 bases between the germline ends. CDR3 region: CASSFTEATDTQYF. CDR3 in DNA: TGTGCCAGCAGCTTTACGGAAGCCACAGATACGCAGTATTTT.

This chain links TRBV20-1 with TRBJ2-3; 12 bases agree with TRBD2. The germline V gene has CDR1 DFQATT and CDR2 SNEGSKA (reference sequence). CDR3 length: 16 residues. V dropped 0 bases and J dropped 5; count of bases not matched to a gene: 6. CDR3 loop: CSARDRRLAGVDTQYF. For the CDR3, the DNA is TGCAGTGCTAGAGATCGGAGACTAGCGGGGGTAGATACGCAGTATTTT.

V usage is TRBV28 and J usage is TRBJ1-5; D uncertain. This CDR3 comprises 16 residues. In germline, CDR1 is MDHEN, CDR2 SYDVKM. V lost 2 bases, J lost 0 bases, and 11 bases lay in between. The chain's CDR3 is CASSLIARYSNQPQHF. The CDR3 DNA reads as TGTGCCAGCAGTTTAATAGCTCGTTATAGCAATCAGCCCCAGCATTTT. Filled out from reference TRBV28 and TRBJ1-5, the complete variable domain reads DVKVTQSSRYLVKRTGEKVFLECVQDMDHENMFWYRQDPGLGLRLIYFSYDVKMKEKGDIPEGYSVSREKKERFSLILESASTNQTSMYLCASSLIARYSNQPQHFGDGTRLSIL.